A single count supports the clone carrying this TCR beta chain. Its antigen remains unidentified. With baseline, cycle 4 day 1, and cycle 7 day 1 as timepoints, blood was sampled. This entry belongs to a study of OX40 agonist ivuxolimab in advanced cancers. Overall study results and limits: Specificity for antigen went undetermined in the expanded peripheral T cells. Averaged across samples, CD8+ T cells carried more expanded clones than CD4+ did.

This table comes from immunoSEQ multiplex PCR, and its TCRdb copy is limited to in-frame clones, with some not included. The sample has roughly 100,000 clones; roughly 90% are singletons. Germline V gene data show CDR1 as MDHEN and CDR2 as SYDVKM. The CDR3 sequence is 13 residues long. Trimming shortened V by 2 bases and J by 4 bases, and 6 bases separated the two germline ends. The material sequenced was CD4+ or CD8+ T cells sorted from blood, taken in a trial of the OX40 agonist ivuxolimab. The chain uses TRBV28 and TRBJ1-3; D might be TRBD1 (5 bases). The sequence came from an adult with an advanced solid tumor such as melanoma, head and neck, liver or kidney cancer. The CDR3 is CASSLRQGNTIYF. In DNA form, the CDR3 reads TGTGCCAGCAGTTTACGACAGGGAAACACCATATATTTT.